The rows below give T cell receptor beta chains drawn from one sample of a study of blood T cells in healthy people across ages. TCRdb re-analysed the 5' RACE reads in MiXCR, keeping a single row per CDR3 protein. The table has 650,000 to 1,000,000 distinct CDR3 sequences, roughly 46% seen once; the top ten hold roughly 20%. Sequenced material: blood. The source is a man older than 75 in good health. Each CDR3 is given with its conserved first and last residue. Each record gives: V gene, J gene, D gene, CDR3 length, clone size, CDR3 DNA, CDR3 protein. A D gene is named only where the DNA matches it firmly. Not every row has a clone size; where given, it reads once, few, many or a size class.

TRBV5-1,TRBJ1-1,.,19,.,TGCGCCAGCAGCTTGGACTACCGCCAGGGAAGTTTTGGGCCCACTGAAGCTTTCTTT,CASSLDYRQGSFGPTEAFF
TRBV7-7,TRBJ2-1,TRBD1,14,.,TGTGCTAGCAGCTTGCCAGGGGGCGTCGAGACCCAGTTCTTC,CASSLPGGVETQFF
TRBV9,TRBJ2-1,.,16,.,TGTGCCAGCAGCGTAGCGCCGGTAGGCTCCTACAATGAGCAGTTCTTC,CASSVAPVGSYNEQFF
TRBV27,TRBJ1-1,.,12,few,TGTGCCAGCAGTTTATCGGGCAGGGAAGCTTTCTTT,CASSLSGREAFF
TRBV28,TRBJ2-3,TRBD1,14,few,TGTGCCAGCAGTTTATCCCCCGGGACAGCCGGTAGGTATTTT,CASSLSPGTAGRYF
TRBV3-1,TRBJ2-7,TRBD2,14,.,TGTGCCAGCAGCCCTTCAACGGGGAGGGCCGAGCAGTACTTC,CASSPSTGRAEQYF
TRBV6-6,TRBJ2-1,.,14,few,TGTGCCAGCAGTTACACCCCTGAGGGGGATGAGCAGTTCTTC,CASSYTPEGDEQFF
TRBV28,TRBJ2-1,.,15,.,TGTGCCAGCAACACCCCGCTGGGCTCCTACAATGAGCAGTTCTTC,CASNTPLGSYNEQFF
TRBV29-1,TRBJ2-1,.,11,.,TGCAGCGGGGGGGGCTCCAATGAGCAGTTCTTC,CSGGGSNEQFF
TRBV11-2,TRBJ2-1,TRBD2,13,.,TGTGCCAGCAGCCCAAATACTAGCGATGAGCAGTTCTTC,CASSPNTSDEQFF
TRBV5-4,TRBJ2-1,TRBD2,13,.,TGTGCCAGCAGCATGACTAGCCAGGATGAGCAGTTCTTC,CASSMTSQDEQFF
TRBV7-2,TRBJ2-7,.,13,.,TGTGCCAGCAGCTTACGATGGGGAGTGGAGCAGTACTTC,CASSLRWGVEQYF
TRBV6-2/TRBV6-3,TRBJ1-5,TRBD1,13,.,TGTGCCAGCGGGAGACAGGGGAATCAGCCCCAGCATTTT,CASGRQGNQPQHF
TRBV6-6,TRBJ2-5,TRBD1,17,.,TGTGCCAGCAGTTACCAACGCTCCCGACAGGGGGCCCGGGAGCAGTACTTC,CASSYQRSRQGAREQYF
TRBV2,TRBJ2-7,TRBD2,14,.,TGTGCCAGCAGTTTTCTGGGAGGGGAAAACGAGCAGTACTTC,CASSFLGGENEQYF
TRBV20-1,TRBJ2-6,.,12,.,TGCAGTGCTAGAGTAATGGCCAACGTCCTGACTTTC,CSARVMANVLTF
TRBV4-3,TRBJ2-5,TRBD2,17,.,TGCGCCAGCAGCCAAGGGCTAACTAGCGGGAGATCGAGGGAGCAGTACTTC,CASSQGLTSGRSREQYF
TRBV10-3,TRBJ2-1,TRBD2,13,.,TGTGCCATCACTGGGACTAGCGGGAATGAGCAGTTCTTC,CAITGTSGNEQFF
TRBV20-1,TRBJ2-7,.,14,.,TGCAGTGCTAGAGATCCAGGCGGGACCTACGAGCAGTACTTC,CSARDPGGTYEQYF
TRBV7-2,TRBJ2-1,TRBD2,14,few,TGTGCCAGCAGCACTAGCGGGAGTCACTATGAGCAGTTCTTC,CASSTSGSHYEQFF
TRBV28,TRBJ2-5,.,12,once,TGTGCCAGCACCAGACAGGAAGAGACCCAGTACTTC,CASTRQEETQYF
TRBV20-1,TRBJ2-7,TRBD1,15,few,TGCAGTGCTAGAGATTCACGGACAGGGTTCAACGAGCAGTACTTC,CSARDSRTGFNEQYF
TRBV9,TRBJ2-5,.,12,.,TGTGCCAGCAGCGTAAACGAAGAGACCCAGTACTTC,CASSVNEETQYF
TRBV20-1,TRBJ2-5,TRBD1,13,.,TGCAGTGCGGCTGGGACAGGCCAAGAGACCCAGTACTTC,CSAAGTGQETQYF
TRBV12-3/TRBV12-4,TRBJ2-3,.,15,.,TGTGCCAGCAGTCCCGTAACCCGGACCACAGATACGCAGTATTTT,CASSPVTRTTDTQYF
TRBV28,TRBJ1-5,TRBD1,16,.,TGTGCCAGCAGTCCGACAGGGGTTAGATCGGGGCAGCCCCAGCATTTT,CASSPTGVRSGQPQHF
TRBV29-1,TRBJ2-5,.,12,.,TGCAGCGTTAACCCGGGACAAAAGACCCAGTACTTC,CSVNPGQKTQYF
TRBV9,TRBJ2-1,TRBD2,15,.,TGTGCCAGCAGCGGGGGACTAGCGGGGGCCAATGAGCAGTTCTTC,CASSGGLAGANEQFF
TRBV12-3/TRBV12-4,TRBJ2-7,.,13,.,TGTGCCAGCAGCCGTAAGGAAGGGACCGAGCAGTACTTC,CASSRKEGTEQYF